The 15 T cell receptor beta chains presented below share a single source sample, sequenced in a study of shared clonotypes between healthy human individuals. This table comes from immunoSEQ multiplex PCR, and its TCRdb copy is limited to in-frame clones, with some not included. The sample contains some 2,000,000 clones, over 85% of which appear only once. Sequences were obtained from naive CD4+ T cells sorted from blood. Subset given: CD45RA+ positively selected. The receptors stem from a young man in good health.

The genes are TRBV25-1 and TRBJ1-4, with a weak D call TRBD1 (6 bases). Trimming took off 5 bases at V and 5 bases at J, with 18 bases between the two ends. The CDR3 totals 16 residues. Germline V CDR1 and CDR2: MGHDK, SYGVNS. The CDR3 region has the DNA TGTGCCAGCAGTAACCACAGGGTGCAATACAATGAAAAACTGTTTTTT. Translation gives CASSNHRVQYNEKLFF. The full variable domain, in which reference TRBV25-1 and TRBJ1-4 provide the parts outside the CDR3, is EADIYQTPRYLVIGTGKKITLECSQTMGHDKMYWYQQDPGMELHLIHYSYGVNSTEKGDLSSESTVSRIRTEHFPLTLESARPSHTSQYLCASSNHRVQYNEKLFFGSGTQLSVL.

This clone occurred once. The chain has TRBV11-3 and TRBJ2-3; D unresolved. The CDR3 extends over 14 amino acids. Trimming removed 0 bases at V and 0 bases at J, with 4 bases between. In germline, CDR1 is SGHNT, CDR2 YENEEA. Written as DNA, the CDR3 is TGTGCCAGCAGCTTAGACGTCAGCACAGATACGCAGTATTTT. Translating it yields CASSLDVSTDTQYF.

The chain couples TRBV5-6 to TRBJ1-4, with TRBD1 identical over 9 bases. The CDR3 consists of 16 residues. The ends lost 3 bases at V and 4 bases at J; junction bases unmatched: 7. The germline V gene encodes CDR1 SGHDT and CDR2 YYEEEE. In nucleotides, the CDR3 is TGTGCCAGCAGCTCCACCCGGGACAGGGTTAATGAAAAACTGTTTTTT. Protein: CASSSTRDRVNEKLFF.

This clone was detected once. The chain uses TRBV5-4 and TRBJ2-3, with 7 nucleotides matching TRBD1. Germline trimming cut 5 bases from V and 4 bases from J; bases unmatched to any gene: 4. This CDR3 has 13 amino acids. CDR1 is SGHNT, CDR2 YYREEE, per germline (reference sequence). The CDR3 sequence is CASSQQGADTQYF. The DNA for the CDR3 is TGTGCCAGCAGTCAGCAGGGGGCAGATACGCAGTATTTT.

This chain joins TRBV4-2 and TRBJ2-1; possibly TRBD1 or TRBD2 for D (5 bases each). CDR3 size: 12 residues. The germline V and J ends were trimmed by 4 bases and 8 bases, with 9 bases remaining between them. Germline V gene lookup returns CDR1 LGHNA and CDR2 YNFKEQ. For the CDR3, the DNA is TGTGCCAGCAGCCCTCAGGGAGATGAGCAGTTCTTC. This translates into CASSPQGDEQFF.

Only one count was recorded for this clone. The chain has TRBV28 and TRBJ1-2; TRBD1 might be the D (5 bases). CDR3 size: 18 residues. V lost 3 bases and J 3 bases, leaving 23 bases between the germline ends. Germline-derived CDR1 and CDR2 are MDHEN and SYDVKM. The CDR3 protein is CASSLLGSLLGDYYGYTF. CDR3 nucleotide sequence: TGTGCCAGCAGTTTGTTGGGGTCCCTCCTGGGGGACTACTATGGCTACACCTTC.

A word on this clone: The identical CDR3 is also encoded by other nucleotide sequences in the sample. This sequence joins TRBV4-1 and TRBJ2-5; 7 nucleotides agree with TRBD2. The J segment lost 1 base and the V segment lost 3 bases, leaving 5 bases of the junction unmatched. Germline V gives CDR1 MGHRA, CDR2 YSYEKL. There are 15 residues in the CDR3. CDR3 loop: CASSHPGTTQETQYF. DNA for the CDR3: TGCGCCAGCAGCCATCCCGGGACTACCCAAGAGACCCAGTACTTC.

This clone was counted only a few times. The chain links TRBV25-1 to TRBJ2-2, with 9 positions matching TRBD1. The CDR3 spans 15 residues. Per germline, CDR1 MGHDK and CDR2 SYGVNS. The V gene end was trimmed by 4 bases and the J gene end by 5 bases; junction bases not matched to a gene: 5. The CDR3 DNA is TGTGCCAGCAGTGGGGGACAGGGAAGGACCGGGGAGCTGTTTTTT. Amino acid sequence: CASSGGQGRTGELFF. The variable domain in full, with the rest retrieved from reference TRBV25-1 and TRBJ2-2, is EADIYQTPRYLVIGTGKKITLECSQTMGHDKMYWYQQDPGMELHLIHYSYGVNSTEKGDLSSESTVSRIRTEHFPLTLESARPSHTSQYLCASSGGQGRTGELFFGEGSRLTVL.

For this clone: The same CDR3 can be traced to other DNA sequences in this sample. This chain joins TRBV30 and TRBJ1-6, with a weak D call TRBD1 (5 bases). Germline CDR1 GTSNPN, CDR2 SVGIG (reference sequence). There are 14 residues in the CDR3. Trimming cost V 1 base and J 4 bases, with 8 bases left between them. For the CDR3, the DNA is TGTGCCTGGAGTGGTCAGGGTTATAATTCACCCCTCCACTTT. As protein: CAWSGQGYNSPLHF. Full variable domain (remainder filled in from reference TRBV30 and TRBJ1-6): SQTIHQWPATLVQPVGSPLSLECTVEGTSNPNLYWYRQAAGRGLQLLFYSVGIGQISSEVPQNLSASRPQDRQFILSSKKLLLSDSGFYLCAWSGQGYNSPLHFGNGTRLTVT.

This rearrangement joins TRBV7-9 to TRBJ2-1; D not resolved. This CDR3 is built from 14 residues. The germline CDR1 and CDR2 sequences are SEHNR and FQNEAQ (reference sequence). The ends were cut back, 4 bases at V and 4 bases at J, with 11 bases in the middle. DNA for the CDR3: TGTGCCAGCAGCTGGGATTGGGGATACAATGAGCAGTTCTTC. It is translated as CASSWDWGYNEQFF.

The J gene is TRBJ2-1, the V gene TRBV6-5, with 8 bases matching TRBD2. The V gene's germline CDR1 is MNHEY and CDR2 SVGAGI. Trimming cost V 1 base and J 9 bases; bases outside gene matches: 5. The CDR3 contains 14 residues. CDR3 region: CASSYLTSAGEQFF. Written as DNA, the CDR3 is TGTGCCAGCAGTTACTTGACTAGCGCCGGTGAGCAGTTCTTC.

The chain employs TRBV10-3 and TRBJ1-3, with D perhaps TRBD1 (5 bases). Trimming pared 4 bases from V and 0 bases from J, leaving 16 bases between. In germline, CDR1 is ENHRY, CDR2 SYGVKD. The CDR3 runs 17 residues. The CDR3 sequence is CAISGGVQPTSGNTIYF. DNA for the CDR3: TGTGCCATCAGTGGAGGGGTACAGCCGACCTCTGGAAACACCATATATTTT.

A single count supports this clone. This CDR3 is also generated by other DNA sequences in the sample. The chain combines TRBV30 with TRBJ2-7; D perhaps matches TRBD1 (6 bases). Germline CDR1 reads GTSNPN; CDR2 reads SVGIG (reference sequence). This CDR3 is 12 amino acids long. V lost 5 bases, J lost 1 base, and 9 bases lay in between. For the CDR3, the DNA is TGTGCCTGGGGCAGGGGATCCTACGAGCAGTACTTC. It specifies CAWGRGSYEQYF.

In regard to this clone: The identical CDR3 is also encoded by other nucleotide sequences in the sample. The chain is built from TRBV6-5 and TRBJ2-1; TRBD2 matches at 10 bases. The CDR3 is made up of 15 amino acids. V lost 0 bases to trimming and J lost 4 bases; unmatched junction nucleotides: 0. Germline CDR1 is MNHEY and CDR2 is SVGAGI. CDR3 in DNA: TGTGCCAGCAGTTACTCGGGACTAGCGTACAATGAGCAGTTCTTC. Its translation is CASSYSGLAYNEQFF.

The chain recombines TRBV6-5 with TRBJ1-3, with D unclear. Trimming shortened V by 6 bases and J by 0 bases, and 6 bases separated the two germline ends. Germline V gives CDR1 MNHEY, CDR2 SVGAGI. The CDR3 runs 13 residues. CDR3 protein: CASRLISGNTIYF. In nucleotides, the CDR3 is TGTGCCAGCAGACTAATCTCTGGAAACACCATATATTTT.